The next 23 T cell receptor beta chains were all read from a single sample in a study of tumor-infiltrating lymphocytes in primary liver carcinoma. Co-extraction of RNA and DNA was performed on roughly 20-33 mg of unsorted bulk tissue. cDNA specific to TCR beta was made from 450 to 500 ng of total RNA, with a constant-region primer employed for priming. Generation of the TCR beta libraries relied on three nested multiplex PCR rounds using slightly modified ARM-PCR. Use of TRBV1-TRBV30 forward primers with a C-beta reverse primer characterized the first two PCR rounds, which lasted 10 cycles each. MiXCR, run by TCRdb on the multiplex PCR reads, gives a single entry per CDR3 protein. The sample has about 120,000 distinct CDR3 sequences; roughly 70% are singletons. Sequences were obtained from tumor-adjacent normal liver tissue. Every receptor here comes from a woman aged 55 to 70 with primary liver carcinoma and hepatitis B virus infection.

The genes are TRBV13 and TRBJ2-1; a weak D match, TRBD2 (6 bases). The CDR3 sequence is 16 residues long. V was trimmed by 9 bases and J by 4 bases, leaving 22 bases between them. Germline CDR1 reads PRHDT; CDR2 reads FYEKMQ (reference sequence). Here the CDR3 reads CASSPHMLAEYNEQFF. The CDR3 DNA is TGTGCCAGTAGCCCCCATATGTTAGCGGAGTACAATGAGCAGTTCTTC. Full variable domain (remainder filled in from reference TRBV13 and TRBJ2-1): AAGVIQSPRHLIKEKRETATLKCYPIPRHDTVYWYQQGPGQDPQFLISFYEKMQSDKGSIPDRFSAQQFSDYHSELNMSSLELGDSALYFCASSPHMLAEYNEQFFGPGTRLTVL.

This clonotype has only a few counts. The CDR3 sequence is CASSLTGWNQPQHF. The DNA for the CDR3 is TGTGCCAGCAGCCTGACAGGCTGGAATCAGCCCCAGCATTTT. This chain connects TRBV27 to TRBJ1-5, with TRBD1 as a possible D gene (6 bases). Between the trimmed V and J ends, which lost 6 bases and 4 bases, there was a span of 13 bases. Germline CDR1 and CDR2: MNHEY and SMNVEV (reference sequence). The CDR3 extends over 14 amino acids.

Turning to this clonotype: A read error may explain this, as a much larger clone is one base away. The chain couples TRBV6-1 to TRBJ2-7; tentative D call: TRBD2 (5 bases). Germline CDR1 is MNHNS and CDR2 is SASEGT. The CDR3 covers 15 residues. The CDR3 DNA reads TGTGTCAGCACCCGGGAAGGGTATTCGCGCTGCGAGCAGTACTTC. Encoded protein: CVSTREGYSRCEQYF.

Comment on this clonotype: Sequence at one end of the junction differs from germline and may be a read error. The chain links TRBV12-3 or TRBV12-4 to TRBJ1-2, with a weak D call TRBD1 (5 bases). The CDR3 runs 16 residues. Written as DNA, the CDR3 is TGTGCCAGCAGTTTAGGGACAAGGCTATCATTGGATGGTTACACCTTC. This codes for CASSLGTRLSLDGYTF.

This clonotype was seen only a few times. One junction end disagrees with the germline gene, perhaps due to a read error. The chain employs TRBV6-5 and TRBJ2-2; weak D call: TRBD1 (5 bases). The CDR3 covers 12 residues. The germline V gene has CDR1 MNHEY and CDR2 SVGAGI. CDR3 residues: CAISQGAGELFF. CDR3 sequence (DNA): TGTGCCATCAGTCAAGGGGCCGGGGAGCTGTTTTTT.

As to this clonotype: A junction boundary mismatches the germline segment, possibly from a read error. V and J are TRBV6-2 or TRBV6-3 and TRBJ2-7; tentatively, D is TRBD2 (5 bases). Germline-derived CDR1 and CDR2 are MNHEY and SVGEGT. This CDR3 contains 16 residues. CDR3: CACSYSTLVGEGEQYF. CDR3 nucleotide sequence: TGTGCCTGCAGTTACTCGACACTAGTGGGAGAGGGCGAGCAGTACTTC.

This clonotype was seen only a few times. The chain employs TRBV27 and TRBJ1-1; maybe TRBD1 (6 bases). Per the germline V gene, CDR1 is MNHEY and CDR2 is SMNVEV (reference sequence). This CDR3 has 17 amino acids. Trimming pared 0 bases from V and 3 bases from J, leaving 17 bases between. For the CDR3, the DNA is TGTGCCAGCAGTTTATCGGCCTTACAGGGATCCTACACTGAAGCTTTCTTT. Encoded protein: CASSLSALQGSYTEAFF.

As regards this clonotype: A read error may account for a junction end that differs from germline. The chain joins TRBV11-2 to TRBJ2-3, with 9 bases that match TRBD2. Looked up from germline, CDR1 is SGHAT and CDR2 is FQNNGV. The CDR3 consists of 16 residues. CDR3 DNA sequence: TGTACCAGCAGCCATGGTAGCGGGGGTTTGTCAGATATGCAGTATTTT. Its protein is CTSSHGSGGLSDMQYF.

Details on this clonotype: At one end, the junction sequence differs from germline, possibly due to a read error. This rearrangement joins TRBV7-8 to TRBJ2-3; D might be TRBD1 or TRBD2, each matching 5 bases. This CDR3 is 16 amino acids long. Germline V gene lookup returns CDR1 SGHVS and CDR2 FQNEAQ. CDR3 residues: CASSTGGLSSTNTQYF. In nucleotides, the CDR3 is TGTGCCAGCAGCACAGGCGGGCTTTCCAGCACAAATACGCAGTATTTT.

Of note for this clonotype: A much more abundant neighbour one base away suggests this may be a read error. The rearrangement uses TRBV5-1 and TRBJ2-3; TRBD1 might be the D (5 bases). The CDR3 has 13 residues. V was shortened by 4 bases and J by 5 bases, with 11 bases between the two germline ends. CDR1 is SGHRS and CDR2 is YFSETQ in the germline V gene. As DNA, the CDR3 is TGCGCCAGCAGCCCTCGCAGGGTAGATACGCAGTATTTT. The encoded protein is CASSPRRVDTQYF.

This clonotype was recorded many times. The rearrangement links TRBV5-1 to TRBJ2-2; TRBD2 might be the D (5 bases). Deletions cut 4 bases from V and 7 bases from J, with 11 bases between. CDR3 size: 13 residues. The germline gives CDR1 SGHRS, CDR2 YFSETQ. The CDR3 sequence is CASSRGRDGELFF. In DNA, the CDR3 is TGCGCCAGCAGCAGAGGACGGGACGGGGAGCTGTTTTTT.

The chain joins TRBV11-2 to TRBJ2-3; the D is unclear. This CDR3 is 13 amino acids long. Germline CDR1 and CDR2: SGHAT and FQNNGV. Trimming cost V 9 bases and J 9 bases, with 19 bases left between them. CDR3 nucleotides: TGTGCCAGTAGCCCAGGAAGCATAGACACGCAGTATTTT. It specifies CASSPGSIDTQYF.

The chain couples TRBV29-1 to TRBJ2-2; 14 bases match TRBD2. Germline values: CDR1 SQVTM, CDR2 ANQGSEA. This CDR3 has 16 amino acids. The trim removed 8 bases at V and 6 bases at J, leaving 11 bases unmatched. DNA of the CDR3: TGCAGCATCCCCGGGACTAGCGGGAGTATGGCCGGGGAGCTGTTTTTT. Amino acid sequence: CSIPGTSGSMAGELFF.

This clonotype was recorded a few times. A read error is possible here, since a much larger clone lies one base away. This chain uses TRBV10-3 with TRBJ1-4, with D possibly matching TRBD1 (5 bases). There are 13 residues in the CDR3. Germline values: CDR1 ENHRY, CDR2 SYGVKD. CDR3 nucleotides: TGTGCCATCAGTGACGGGGGGAATGAAGAACTGTTTTTT. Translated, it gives CAISDGGNEELFF.

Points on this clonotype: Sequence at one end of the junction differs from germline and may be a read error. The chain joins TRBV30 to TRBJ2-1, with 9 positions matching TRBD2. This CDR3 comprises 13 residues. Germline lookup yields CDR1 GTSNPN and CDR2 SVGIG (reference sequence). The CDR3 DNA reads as TGTGCCTGGAGTGCTCAAGCGGGAGGTGAGCAGTCCTTC. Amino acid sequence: CAWSAQAGGEQSF.

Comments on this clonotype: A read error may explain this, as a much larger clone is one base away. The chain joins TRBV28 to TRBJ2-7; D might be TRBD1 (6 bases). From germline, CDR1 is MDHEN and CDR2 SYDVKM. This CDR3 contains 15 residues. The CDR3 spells CASSLSAGVSYEHYF. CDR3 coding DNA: TGTGCCAGCAGTTTATCGGCAGGGGTCTCCTACGAGCACTACTTC.

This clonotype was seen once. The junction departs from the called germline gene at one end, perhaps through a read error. The DNA for the CDR3 is TGCAGCGTGCCGACAGGGTCATACATTCGGTACTTC. It codes for CSVPTGSYIRYF. The chain links TRBV29-1 to TRBJ2-4; 7 positions match TRBD1. CDR1 SQVTM and CDR2 ANQGSEA come from the germline V gene. This CDR3 spans 12 amino acids.

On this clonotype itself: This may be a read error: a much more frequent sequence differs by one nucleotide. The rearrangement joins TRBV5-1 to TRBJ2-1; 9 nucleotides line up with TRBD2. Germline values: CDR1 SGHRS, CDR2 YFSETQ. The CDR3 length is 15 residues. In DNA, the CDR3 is TGCGCCAGCAACTTGGCTAGCGGGATATTTAATGAGCAGTTCTTC. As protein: CASNLASGIFNEQFF. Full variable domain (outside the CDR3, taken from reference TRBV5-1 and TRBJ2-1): KAGVTQTPRYLIKTRGQQVTLSCSPISGHRSVSWYQQTPGQGLQFLFEYFSETQRNKGNFPGRFSGRQFSNSRSEMNVSTLELGDSALYLCASNLASGIFNEQFFGPGTRLTVL.

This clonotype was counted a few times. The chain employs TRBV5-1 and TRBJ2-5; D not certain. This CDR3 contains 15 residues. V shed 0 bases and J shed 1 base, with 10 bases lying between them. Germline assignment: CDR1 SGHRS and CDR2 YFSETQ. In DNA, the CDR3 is TGCGCCAGCAGCTTGGAGGGCAGGATCCAAGAGACCCAGTACTTC. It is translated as CASSLEGRIQETQYF.

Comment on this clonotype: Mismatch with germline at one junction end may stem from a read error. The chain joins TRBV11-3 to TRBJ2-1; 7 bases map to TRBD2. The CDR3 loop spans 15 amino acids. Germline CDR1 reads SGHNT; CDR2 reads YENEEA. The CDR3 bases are TGTGCCAGTAGCTTGCATACTAGCGATTCCAATGAGCAGTTCTTT. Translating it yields CASSLHTSDSNEQFF.

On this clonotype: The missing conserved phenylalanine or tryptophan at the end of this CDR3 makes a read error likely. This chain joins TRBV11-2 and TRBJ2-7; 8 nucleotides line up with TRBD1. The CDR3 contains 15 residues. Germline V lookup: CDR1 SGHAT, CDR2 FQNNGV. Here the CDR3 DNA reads TGTGTCAGCAGCCACAGGGGGGCCGATTCCTACGAGCAGTACATC. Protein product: CVSSHRGADSYEQYI.

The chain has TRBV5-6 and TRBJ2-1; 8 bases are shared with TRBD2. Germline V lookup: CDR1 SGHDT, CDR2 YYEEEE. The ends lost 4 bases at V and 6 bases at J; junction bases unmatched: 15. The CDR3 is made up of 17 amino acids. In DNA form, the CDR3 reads TGTGCCAGCAGCCAACGGGGGGGGGCATCTGTTCCCAATGAGCAGTTCTTC. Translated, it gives CASSQRGGASVPNEQFF. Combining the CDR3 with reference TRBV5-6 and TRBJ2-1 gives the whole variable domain DAGVTQSPTHLIKTRGQQVTLRCSPKSGHDTVSWYQQALGQGPQFIFQYYEEEERQRGNFPDRFSGHQFPNYSSELNVNALLLGDSALYLCASSQRGGASVPNEQFFGPGTRLTVL.

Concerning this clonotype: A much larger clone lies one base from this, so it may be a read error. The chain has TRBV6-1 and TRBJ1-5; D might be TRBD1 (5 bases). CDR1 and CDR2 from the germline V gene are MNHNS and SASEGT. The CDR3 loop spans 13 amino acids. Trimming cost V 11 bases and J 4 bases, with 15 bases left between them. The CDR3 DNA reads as TGTGCCGGACATAGAGACAGTAATCAGCCCCAGCATTTT. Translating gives CAGHRDSNQPQHF.